The present entry profiles one TCR beta chain with its context. Germline values: CDR1 LNHDA, CDR2 SQIVND (reference sequence). V was trimmed by 3 bases and J by 1 base, leaving 13 bases between them. The CDR3 sequence is 15 residues long. This entry belongs to a study of technical replicates of blood from a handful of donors. Method: immunoSEQ multiplex PCR; TCRdb's copy keeps in-frame clones and lacks some. The sample holds some 85,000 clones, about 96% seen once. This chain links TRBV19 with TRBJ2-7, with D tentatively TRBD1 (5 bases). The TCR sequence derives from a human donor in good health. The specimen sequenced was T cells isolated from PBMCs. The CDR3 DNA is TGTGCCAGTAGTATTACAGGCTCCTCTTCCTACGAGCAGTACTTC. Residues: CASSITGSSSYEQYF.